This T cell receptor beta chain was sequenced during a study of shared clonotypes between healthy human individuals (dated by TCRdb to 2018 to 2020). General notes on the study: Two women and a few men aged 18 to 49 years were included in the cohort. For each donor, CD4 naive and CD4 memory were each run on three plates, CD8 naive on two plates, and CD8 memory on one plate. To estimate repertoire size and how much clonotypes are shared between individuals, the study performed deep sequencing of blood TCR repertoires from a few healthy adults. Different laboratories and diverse techniques were used to prepare libraries and sequence TCR repertoires, to increase sequencing depth and limit assay-specific biases. Per donor, leukapheresis produced somewhere between about 0.8 and 9 billion PBMCs. The paper's findings and limits, for the study overall: Across several donors, roughly 5.4% of naive CD4, around 3.3% of naive CD8, about 2.3% of memory CD4, and 0.4% of memory CD8 clonotypes were shared. Compared with non-shared clonotypes, the clonotypes found in all four sorted-subset donors had higher generation probabilities. Incomplete sequencing was indicated by rarefaction of sorted-subset datasets, despite the large sequencing depth. Sampling was restricted to blood, and TCR repertoires in tissue are likely to differ from TCR repertoires in blood. Pairwise subsampling indicated that sequencing depth was expected to affect the degree of clonotype sharing among donors. Because the study included a small number of donors, the genetic and exposure-history diversity represented was limited. Naive subsets generally had larger estimated clonotype richness than memory subsets.

Spanning cysteine to phenylalanine, the CDR3 consists of 16 amino acids. The sequence is cut down to CDR3 DNA, 48 bases in frame from base 1. The germline V gene encodes CDR1 SGHTA and CDR2 FQGNSA. V is trimmed back by 4 bases and J by 2 bases, and the junction contains 9 bases that no gene match accounts for. In the case of this clone: No cognate antigen has been identified for it. No much larger clone exists at a distance of one base, and base qualities are not known.

Using the deep immunoSEQ assay, multiplex PCR amplified TCR CDR3 regions from genomic DNA. For each cell subset, the extracted genomic DNA was distributed evenly across all wells of several immunoSEQ 96-well plates, and each plate served as one replicate. For sorted subsets, each replicate PCR was loaded with roughly 0.2 ug genomic DNA, equivalent to 30,000 or so T cell genomes. Purified libraries were measured with a Qubit 3.0 fluorometer, size-checked on a Bioanalyzer 2100, and measured again with the KAPA Library Quantification kit. Every immunoSEQ 96-well plate was sequenced on a separate single-read 150-cycle Illumina NextSeq 550 flow cell. The authors' pipeline ran thus. Because the immunoSEQ output held only junctional sequences and lacked quality scores, the filtering could not match the filtering applied to full-length reads. To assign V/J genes and CDR3, sequences were annotated using PyIR, a Python wrapper for IgBLAST v1.9, with IMGT germline references. Reads were removed for weak V/J assignments (E-value above 1e-6), missing CDR3, stop codons, out-of-frame junctions, or ambiguous translated residues. V3J clonotypes were defined by identical inferred V gene, J gene, and CDR3 amino acid sequence. Percentage overlap between repertoires was calculated by dividing the number of shared unique clonotypes by the size of the smaller repertoire. Richness of each repertoire was evaluated using RTK rarefaction, the Chao1 estimator, and Recon v2.1 estimates of unobserved clonotypes. Generation probabilities for all TCRbeta clonotypes obtained by the gDNA method from a few donors were computed using OLGA. TCRdb took this table from immuneACCESS and kept in-frame rearrangements with V and J called. Such tables lack part of the clones; where checked against another copy, unresolved V genes explain under half of the gap, and the rest is unexplained. V, J and clone size were drawn from that table, and D and trimming were deduced from the DNA. This sample lists about 2 million clones; about 95% were detected once. The ten largest clones add up to 1.1% of the sample.

CD8 naive samples were obtained by positive selection for CCR7 among CD45RO-negative cells, yielding a CD45RA+CCR7+ population from which TemRA cells were excluded. The donors were healthy, HIV-negative adults who had no recently reported acute infections or vaccinations. Every donor was a Caucasian adult living in Nashville, Tennessee, USA. After blood collection by leukapheresis, PBMCs were isolated using Ficoll-Histopaque density gradient centrifugation and then cryopreserved in the vapor phase of liquid nitrogen. Analytical flow cytometry was used to check the purity and quantity of every magnetically sorted T cell population. From each sorted fraction, genomic DNA was isolated and quantified by UV absorbance on a Nanodrop 2000c.

The receptor comes from a man between 18 and 35 years old in good health. In this chain, TRBV7-2 is recombined with TRBJ2-7, and 9 bases in between align with TRBD2. The sequenced material came from naive CD8+ T cells sorted from blood. Interpreted using the paper, the cell subset or site label stands for: CD45RA+CCR7+. The DNA sequence is TGTGCCAGCAGCTACCGTAGTAGCGGGAGCACCTACGAGCAGTACTTC. This codes for CASSYRSSGSTYEQYF. Where the CDR3 stops, the reference TRBV7-2 and TRBJ2-7 genes take over; the full variable domain is GAGVSQSPSNKVTEKGKDVELRCDPISGHTALYWYRQSLGQGLEFLIYFQGNSAPDKSGLPSDRFSAERTGGSVSTLTIQRTQQEDSAVYLCASSYRSSGSTYEQYFGPGTRLTVT.